This T cell receptor (beta chain) appears in the sequencing data of a study of shared T cell receptors in the human thymus. There are 12 residues in the CDR3. V shed 11 bases and J 7 bases; nucleotides not matched to a gene: 8. Germline V CDR1 and CDR2: SNHLY, FYNNEI. Generated by immunoSEQ multiplex PCR, the TCRdb table keeps only in-frame clones and is missing some. The sample lists just under 550,000 clones, 75% to 80% occurring once. Another study also made use of these data, one on human thymus T cells. As that report states: Infants, healthy and Finnish, who were having corrective surgery for congenital heart defects served as donors. Thymus was obtained from resections taken during corrective heart surgery.

Source material: thymocytes. This rearrangement joins TRBV2 to TRBJ1-2, with 9 bases matching TRBD1. This receptor was obtained from a boy less than two years old with a congenital heart defect. CDR3 protein: CARRDRDSGYTF. The DNA of the CDR3 is TGTGCCCGCCGGGACAGGGACTCTGGCTACACCTTC.